This TCR beta chain was sequenced for a study of pediatric ulcerative colitis. During colonoscopy, one to two rectal pinch biopsies were collected. Germline V gene lookup returns CDR1 MNHNS and CDR2 SASEGT. The CDR3 is 14 residues long. With 2 bases removed from V and 1 base from J, the gap between germline ends came to 6 bases. This clone was found once. What it recognizes is unknown. General study findings and limits: Some T cells in rectal biopsies may come from blood, especially with overt colitis. Blood-rectal clonal overlap within each person was significantly higher in ulcerative colitis patients than controls. Two rectal CDR3 clonotypes occurred in all ulcerative colitis patients.

The survey-level immunoSEQ assay was used. Assay used: immunoSEQ multiplex PCR; TCRdb lists only in-frame clones, some missing. This table has about 22,000 clones, roughly two thirds appearing once. The sequencing input was gut tissue. The chain carries TRBV6-1 and TRBJ1-3; D is perhaps TRBD1 (5 bases). The sequence was obtained from a boy between 10 and 17 years old with severe ulcerative colitis. The CDR3 region has the DNA TGTGCCAGCAGTGAATCAGGGTCTGGAAACACCATATATTTT. Its protein product is CASSESGSGNTIYF.